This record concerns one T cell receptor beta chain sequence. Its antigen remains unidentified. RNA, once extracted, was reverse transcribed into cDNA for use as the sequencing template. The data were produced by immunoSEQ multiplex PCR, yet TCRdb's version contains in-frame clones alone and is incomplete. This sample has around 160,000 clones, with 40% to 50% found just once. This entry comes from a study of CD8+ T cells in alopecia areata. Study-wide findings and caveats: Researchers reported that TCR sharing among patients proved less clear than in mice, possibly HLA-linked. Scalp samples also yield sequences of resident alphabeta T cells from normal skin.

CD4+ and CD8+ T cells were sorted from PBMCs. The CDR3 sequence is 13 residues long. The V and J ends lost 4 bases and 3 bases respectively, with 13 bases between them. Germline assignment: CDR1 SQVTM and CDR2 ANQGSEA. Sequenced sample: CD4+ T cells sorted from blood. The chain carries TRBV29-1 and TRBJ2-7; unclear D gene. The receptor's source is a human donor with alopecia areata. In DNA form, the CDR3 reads TGCAGCGTTGCCGGGCCACCCAACTACGAGCAGTACTTC. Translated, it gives CSVAGPPNYEQYF.